Listed below are T cell receptor beta chains from one sample, sequenced in a study of blood T cell repertoires in COVID-19. The protocol was immunoSEQ multiplex PCR, while the TCRdb copy is restricted to in-frame clones and leaves out a portion. The sample records 140,000 to 150,000 clones, roughly four fifths being singletons. The material sequenced was peripheral blood. These receptors were obtained from a human donor with acute or convalescent COVID-19. The donor label of this sample is uncertain. Each CDR3 is given with its conserved first and last residue. Fields, in order: J gene, D gene, CDR3 length, V gene, clone size, CDR3 DNA, CDR3 protein. D genes are given only for firm matches. Clone size is not always given. Where it is, it says once, few, many or a class for expanded clones.

TRBJ2-3 | TRBD2 | 18 | TRBV3-1/TRBV3-2 | - | TGTGCCAGCAGCCAGGGGAGGACTAGCGGGAGCAACACAGATACGCAGTATTTT | CASSQGRTSGSNTDTQYF
TRBJ1-5 | TRBD1 | 15 | TRBV4-2 | - | TGTGCCAGCAGCCAACAAACAGGGGGGAATCAGCCCCAGCATTTT | CASSQQTGGNQPQHF
TRBJ2-1 | TRBD1 | 14 | TRBV27 | - | TGTGCCAGCAGTACCCCGACAGGGGGCGGTGAGCAGTTCTTC | CASSTPTGGGEQFF
TRBJ2-6 | TRBD1 | 18 | TRBV10-3 | - | TGTGCCATCAGTGAGTCAAGGACAGGGGGCTCCGGGGCCAACGTCCTGACTTTC | CAISESRTGGSGANVLTF
TRBJ1-5 | - | 15 | TRBV27 | - | TGTGCCAGCAGTCCAACCCGGTTGGGCAATCAGCCCCAGCATTTT | CASSPTRLGNQPQHF
TRBJ1-1 | TRBD1 | 12 | TRBV19 | - | TGTGCCACCTACCGCGGGACAGTTGAAGCTTTCTTT | CATYRGTVEAFF
TRBJ1-6 | - | 16 | TRBV4-2 | - | TGTGCCAGCAGCCAAGAGGTAAAAGGGGTTGGTTCACCCCTCCACTTT | CASSQEVKGVGSPLHF
TRBJ2-1 | - | 14 | TRBV6-5 | - | TGTGCCAGCAGTTACCGAACAGAAGTCAATGAGCAGTTCTTC | CASSYRTEVNEQFF
TRBJ2-7 | - | 13 | TRBV5-1 | - | TGCGCCAGCACCTTAGGGGGGGGCTACGAGCAGTACTTC | CASTLGGGYEQYF
TRBJ1-2 | TRBD1 | 15 | TRBV5-1 | - | TGCGCCAGCAGCTTGGGGACAGGGGACAACTATGGCTACACCTTC | CASSLGTGDNYGYTF
TRBJ2-3 | TRBD1 | 15 | TRBV7-2 | - | TGTGCCAGCAGCCGGACAGGGCGCTTCACAGATACGCAGTATTTT | CASSRTGRFTDTQYF
TRBJ1-1 | TRBD1 | 17 | TRBV18 | - | TGTGCCAGCTCACCACGCCCAGGAGACAGGGGGCGCGGCCAAGCTTTCTTT | CASSPRPGDRGRGQAFF
TRBJ2-7 | - | 18 | TRBV3-1/TRBV3-2 | - | TGTGCCAGCAGCCAAGGGGTACAGCGTCTGGGGGCCTCCTACGAGCAGTACTTC | CASSQGVQRLGASYEQYF
TRBJ1-2 | - | 15 | TRBV18 | - | TGTGCCAGCTCACCAGGGACACAAATCAGTAATGGCTACACCTTC | CASSPGTQISNGYTF
TRBJ2-3 | - | 16 | TRBV10-2 | - | TGCGCCAGCAAGAGACGGCGGGGGCCGAGTGGGGATACGCAGTATTTT | CASKRRRGPSGDTQYF
TRBJ2-3 | - | 11 | TRBV19 | once | TGTGCCAGTAGTGACGGGGATACGCAGTATTTT | CASSDGDTQYF
TRBJ2-7 | - | 11 | TRBV29-1 | - | TGCAGCGGCCTCTCGGGGTACGAGCAGTACTTC | CSGLSGYEQYF
TRBJ1-1 | TRBD1 | 14 | TRBV30 | - | TGTGCCTGGGGACAGGGGAAGTTACGCACTGAAGCTTTCTTT | CAWGQGKLRTEAFF
TRBJ1-6 | - | 13 | TRBV11-2 | few | TGTGCCAGCAGCTTAGATCCGGGTTCACCCCTCCACTTT | CASSLDPGSPLHF
TRBJ1-2 | TRBD1 | 15 | TRBV19 | few | TGTGCCAGTAGTATAGTTGGGGCAGGGGGATTTGGCTACACCTTC | CASSIVGAGGFGYTF
TRBJ1-2 | - | 11 | TRBV30 | once | TGTGCCTGGGCGACCTCGGGTGGCTACACCTTC | CAWATSGGYTF
TRBJ1-1 | - | 12 | TRBV7-9 | few | TGTGCCAGCAGCTTAGGTTTATTTGAAGCTTTCTTT | CASSLGLFEAFF
TRBJ2-2 | - | 14 | TRBV5-6 | - | TGTGCCAGCAGCTTGAGGGGGAACACCGGGGAGCTGTTTTTT | CASSLRGNTGELFF
TRBJ2-7 | - | 14 | TRBV18 | - | TGTGCCAGCTCACCGGCTGGGACACACTACGAGCAGTACTTC | CASSPAGTHYEQYF
TRBJ1-5 | TRBD1 | 14 | TRBV10-3 | once | TGTGCCATCAGAACAGGGGAGGGCAATCAGCCCCAGCATTTT | CAIRTGEGNQPQHF
TRBJ1-2 | - | 16 | TRBV18 | - | TGTGCCAGCTCACCACTAAGGTCCCACGAGGACTATGGCTACACCTTC | CASSPLRSHEDYGYTF
TRBJ2-1 | TRBD1 | 15 | TRBV29-1 | - | TGCAGCGTTAAAGGGGGGACAGGGCTATCCAATGAGCAGTTCTTC | CSVKGGTGLSNEQFF
TRBJ2-7 | TRBD2 | 16 | TRBV10-2 | - | TGCGCCAGCACCGTAACCCGACTAGCGGGGGGGGAACGGCAGTACTTC | CASTVTRLAGGERQYF
TRBJ2-7 | - | 18 | TRBV5-4 | - | TGTGCCAGCAGCCAACTTGGAGGGGGGGCCTTACCTCCTCGGGAGCAGTACTTC | CASSQLGGGALPPREQYF
TRBJ2-5 | TRBD2 | 14 | TRBV4-2 | - | TGTGCCAGCAGCCAAGCTAGCGGGGGGCTAAACCAGTACTTC | CASSQASGGLNQYF